Listed below are T cell receptor beta chains from one sample, sequenced in a study of neurological immune-mediated disorders. TCRdb re-called the 5' RACE reads through MiXCR, storing one row per CDR3 protein. This repertoire shows around 78,000 distinct CDR3 sequences, approximately 17% found once; its top ten account for approximately 15%. Material: PBMCs. These receptors were taken from a middle-aged woman in good health. CDR3s include the opening cysteine and the closing phenylalanine or tryptophan. D genes are given only for firm matches. Expanded clones get a size class; other rows say once, few or many, or leave the size out.

V gene	J gene	clone size	D gene	CDR3 protein	CDR3 DNA
TRBV18	TRBJ2-1	many	-	CASSPFFRDSHVFF	TGTGCCAGCTCACCATTTTTTAGGGACTCCCACGTGTTCTTC
TRBV7-2	TRBJ2-7	many	-	CASSPDRQEQYF	TGTGCCAGCAGCCCCGACAGACAAGAGCAGTACTTC
TRBV6-1	TRBJ1-1	many	-	CASSPGANTEAFF	TGTGCCAGCAGTCCCGGGGCTAACACTGAAGCTTTCTTT
TRBV9	TRBJ2-5	many	-	CASSVAAGQGGRETQYF	TGTGCCAGCAGCGTAGCCGCCGGACAGGGAGGGAGAGAGACCCAGTACTTC
TRBV20-1	TRBJ1-3	many	-	CSARGRNGNTIYF	TGCAGTGCTAGGGGCCGCAATGGAAACACCATATATTTT
TRBV4-1	TRBJ1-5	many	TRBD1	CASSGGGLSNQPQHF	TGCGCCAGCAGTGGAGGGGGCTTGAGCAATCAGCCCCAGCATTTT
TRBV10-3	TRBJ1-1	-	-	CATIGVSNTEAFF	TGTGCCACCATAGGGGTCTCGAACACTGAAGCTTTCTTT
TRBV20-1	TRBJ2-3	many	TRBD2	CSAPPGGTDTQYF	TGCAGTGCTCCCCCGGGGGGGACAGATACGCAGTATTTT
TRBV29-1	TRBJ1-1	many	-	CSASISGGNTEAFF	TGCAGCGCCTCGATTAGCGGGGGAAACACTGAAGCTTTCTTT
TRBV5-1	TRBJ2-7	many	-	CASKEGGSSYEQYF	TGCGCCAGCAAGGAGGGCGGATCTTCCTACGAGCAGTACTTC
TRBV20-1	TRBJ2-1	many	TRBD1	CSARAPSTGFNEQFF	TGCAGTGCTAGAGCCCCCTCGACAGGGTTTAATGAGCAGTTCTTC
TRBV12-3/TRBV12-4	TRBJ2-3	-	-	CASSWWGLGTDTQYF	TGTGCCAGCAGCTGGTGGGGGCTGGGTACAGATACGCAGTATTTT
TRBV7-2	TRBJ2-1	many	-	CASSTRGDEQFF	TGTGCCAGCAGCACCCGCGGGGATGAGCAGTTCTTC
TRBV29-1	TRBJ2-2	-	-	CSVTGEGNTGELFF	TGCAGCGTCACAGGGGAGGGTAACACCGGGGAGCTGTTTTTT
TRBV20-1	TRBJ2-1	many	-	CSARDLGGHYNEQFF	TGCAGTGCTAGAGATCTCGGGGGACATTACAATGAGCAGTTCTTC
TRBV3-1	TRBJ2-6	few	-	CASSQGGGSGANVLTF	TGTGCCAGCAGCCAAGGTGGGGGCTCTGGGGCCAACGTCCTGACTTTC
TRBV5-5	TRBJ2-7	many	-	CASSSPGGYEQYF	TGTGCCAGCAGCTCCCCCGGGGGATACGAGCAGTACTTC
TRBV7-7	TRBJ2-5	many	-	CASAQGHQETQYF	TGTGCTAGCGCACAGGGCCACCAAGAGACCCAGTACTTC
TRBV9	TRBJ2-3	-	-	CASSVGGTPTDTQYF	TGTGCCAGCAGCGTAGGGGGGACTCCCACAGATACGCAGTATTTT
TRBV7-6	TRBJ2-5	many	TRBD1	CASSLALPGTGGGETQYF	TGTGCCAGCAGCTTAGCGCTCCCCGGGACAGGTGGGGGGGAGACCCAGTACTTC
TRBV6-4	TRBJ2-1	many	TRBD2	CASSDLAGGPGNEQFF	TGTGCCAGCAGTGACCTTGCGGGGGGGCCTGGGAATGAGCAGTTCTTC
TRBV6-7	TRBJ2-2	-	-	CASSYYPSGNTGELFF	TGTGCCAGCAGTTACTACCCTTCGGGGAACACCGGGGAGCTGTTTTTT
TRBV20-1	TRBJ2-4	-	-	CSAPDRGAKNIQYF	TGCAGTGCCCCGGACCGCGGAGCCAAAAACATTCAGTACTTC
TRBV12-3/TRBV12-4	TRBJ1-1	many	-	CASRSQGWNTEAFF	TGTGCCAGCAGGTCACAGGGATGGAACACTGAAGCTTTCTTT
TRBV2	TRBJ1-2	few	TRBD1	CASTSGQGAGYTF	TGTGCCAGCACCTCTGGGCAGGGGGCTGGCTACACCTTC
TRBV20-1	TRBJ2-1	-	-	CSARWGYNEQFF	TGCAGTGCTAGATGGGGATACAATGAGCAGTTCTTC
TRBV7-9	TRBJ2-7	many	-	CASSLDILAEQYF	TGTGCCAGCAGCCTGGACATCTTGGCGGAGCAGTACTTC
TRBV9	TRBJ2-1	many	-	CASSQTTGSYNEQFF	TGTGCCAGCAGCCAAACAACAGGATCCTACAATGAGCAGTTCTTC
TRBV20-1	TRBJ2-4	few	-	CSAPEDGGDIQYF	TGCAGTGCCCCGGAGGACGGCGGGGACATTCAGTACTTC
TRBV6-2/TRBV6-3	TRBJ1-5	many	-	CASGKTRGPQHF	TGTGCCAGCGGTAAGACCCGGGGGCCCCAGCATTTT